This passage covers 2 T cell receptor beta chains from one sample sequenced in a study of identical twins (dated by TCRdb to the mid-2010s). Libraries were prepared through 5' RACE. Sequencing relied on an Illumina HiSeq 2000. The public reads were reanalyzed by TCRdb: fastp trimming at Q25, MiXCR alignment, in-frame beta chains only. Identical CDR3 protein sequences are pooled into one entry, listed with their most common genes and DNA. The sample table contains nearly 900,000 distinct CDR3 sequences; only one count was recorded for 9% to 15% of them. The top ten constitute around 1.5% of the sample. These data were likewise used in another study, on yellow fever vaccine responses in identical twins.

The specimen sequenced was PBMCs. These receptors were collected from a woman aged 18-29 years in good health.

This clonotype was observed a handful of times. The chain has TRBV11-1 and TRBJ2-1; 11 bases are a match to TRBD2. The germline V gene encodes CDR1 SGHAT and CDR2 FQDESV (reference sequence). The V segment lost 5 bases and the J segment 6 bases; nucleotides outside the gene matches: 15. The length of the CDR3 is 18 residues. The chain's CDR3 is CASSPRRGGTSGTNEQFF. CDR3 sequence (DNA): TGTGCCAGCAGCCCCAGACGTGGGGGGACTAGCGGCACCAATGAGCAGTTCTTC.

This clonotype was detected many times. The chain has TRBV12-3 or TRBV12-4 and TRBJ2-1; D might be TRBD1 (6 bases). This CDR3 region has 14 residues. V lost 2 bases and J 5 bases, leaving 10 bases between the germline ends. CDR3 DNA: TGTGCCAGCAGTTTACCAGGGGCAGACAATGAGCAGTTCTTC. Translation: CASSLPGADNEQFF.